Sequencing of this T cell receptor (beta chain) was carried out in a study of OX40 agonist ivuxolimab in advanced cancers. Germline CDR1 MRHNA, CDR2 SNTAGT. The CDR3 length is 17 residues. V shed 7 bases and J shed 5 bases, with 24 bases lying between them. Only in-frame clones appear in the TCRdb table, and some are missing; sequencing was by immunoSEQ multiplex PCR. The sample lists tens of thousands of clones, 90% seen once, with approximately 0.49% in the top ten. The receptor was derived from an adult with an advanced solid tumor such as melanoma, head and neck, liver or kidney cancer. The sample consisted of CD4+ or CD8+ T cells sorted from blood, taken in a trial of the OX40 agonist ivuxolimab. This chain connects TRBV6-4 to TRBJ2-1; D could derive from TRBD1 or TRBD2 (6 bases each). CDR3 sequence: CASNPGHGTSANNEQFF. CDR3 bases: TGTGCCAGCAACCCGGGACACGGGACTTCGGCCAACAATGAGCAGTTCTTC.